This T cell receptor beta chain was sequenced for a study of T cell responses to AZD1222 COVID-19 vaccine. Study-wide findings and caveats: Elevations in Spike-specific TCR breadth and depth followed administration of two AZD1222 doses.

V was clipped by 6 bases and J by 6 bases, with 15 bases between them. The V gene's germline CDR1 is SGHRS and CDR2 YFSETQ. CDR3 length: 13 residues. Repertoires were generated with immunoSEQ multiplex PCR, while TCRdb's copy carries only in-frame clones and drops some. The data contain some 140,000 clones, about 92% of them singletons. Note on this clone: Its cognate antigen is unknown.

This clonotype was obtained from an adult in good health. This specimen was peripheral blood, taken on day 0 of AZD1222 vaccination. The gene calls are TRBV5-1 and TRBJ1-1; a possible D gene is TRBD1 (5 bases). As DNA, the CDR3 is TGCGCCAGCAAAGGGGCCCTATCGGCTGAAGCTTTCTTT. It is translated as CASKGALSAEAFF.